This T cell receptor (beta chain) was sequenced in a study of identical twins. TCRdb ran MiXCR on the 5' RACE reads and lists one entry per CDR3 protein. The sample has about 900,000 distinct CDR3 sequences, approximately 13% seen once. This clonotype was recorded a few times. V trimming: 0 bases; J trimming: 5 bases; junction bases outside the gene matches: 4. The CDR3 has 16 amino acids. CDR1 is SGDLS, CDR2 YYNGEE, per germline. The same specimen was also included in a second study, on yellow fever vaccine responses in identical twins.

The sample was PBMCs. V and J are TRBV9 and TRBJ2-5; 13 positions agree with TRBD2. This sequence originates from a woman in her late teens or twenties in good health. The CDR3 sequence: CASSVGTSGGLETQYF. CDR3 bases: TGTGCCAGCAGCGTAGGGACTAGCGGGGGCCTGGAGACCCAGTACTTC. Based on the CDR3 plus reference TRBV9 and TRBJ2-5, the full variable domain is DSGVTQTPKHLITATGQRVTLRCSPRSGDLSVYWYQQSLDQGLQFLIQYYNGEERAKGNILERFSAQQFPDLHSELNLSSLELGDSALYFCASSVGTSGGLETQYFGPGTRLLVL.